Each of the 22 T cell receptor beta chains below was sequenced from the same sample in a study of cytomegalovirus exposure and HLA in healthy donors. The PCR ran on 60 Vbeta and 13 Jbeta primers. Profiling relied on immunoSEQ multiplex PCR, and the TCRdb table lists in-frame clones only, not all of them. The repertoire holds roughly 240,000 clones, with about three quarters as singletons. Material for sequencing was PBMCs. These receptors originate from a boy younger than 18 in good health and CMV-seronegative.

J is TRBJ1-1 and V is TRBV11-2, with a tentative D call TRBD1 (5 bases). Germline loops: CDR1 SGHAT, CDR2 FQNNGV. The CDR3 loop spans 17 amino acids. Trimming shortened V by 0 bases and J by 1 base, and 15 bases separated the two germline ends. The CDR3 DNA is TGTGCCAGCAGCTTAGATATTGGGGGACTGGGGAACACTGAAGCTTTCTTT. Its translation is CASSLDIGGLGNTEAFF.

The rearrangement links TRBV25-1 to TRBJ2-5; maybe TRBD1 (5 bases). Germline-derived CDR1 and CDR2 are MGHDK and SYGVNS. This CDR3 has 13 amino acids. Trimming removed 6 bases from V and 3 bases from J, with 11 bases in between. Here the CDR3 reads CASRAQGKETQYF. In DNA form, the CDR3 reads TGTGCCAGCAGAGCCCAGGGAAAAGAGACCCAGTACTTC.

V usage is TRBV19 and J usage is TRBJ1-1; 7 bases are shared with TRBD1. V lost 1 base, J lost 5 bases, and 4 bases stayed unmatched. Germline lookup yields CDR1 LNHDA and CDR2 SQIVND (reference sequence). The CDR3 covers 14 residues. As DNA, the CDR3 is TGTGCCAGTAGTATAGTAGAGGGGGCAACTGAAGCTTTCTTT. The encoded protein is CASSIVEGATEAFF.

The V gene is TRBV5-4, the J gene TRBJ2-7, with 8 bases identical to TRBD1. Germline V gene sequence: CDR1 SGHNT, CDR2 YYREEE (reference sequence). This CDR3 region has 13 residues. J gave up 2 bases and V 6 bases, and 4 bases lay outside the gene matches. The CDR3 region has the DNA TGTGCCAGCACCGGACAGGGTACCTACGAGCAGTACTTC. This encodes CASTGQGTYEQYF. The full variable domain, rest sourced from reference TRBV5-4 and TRBJ2-7, is ETGVTQSPTHLIKTRGQQVTLRCSSQSGHNTVSWYQQALGQGPQFIFQYYREEENGRGNFPPRFSGLQFPNYSSELNVNALELDDSALYLCASTGQGTYEQYFGPGTRLTVT.

This clone was counted between two and nine times. The rearrangement uses TRBV29-1 and TRBJ2-3, with TRBD2 matching over 9 bases. CDR1 is SQVTM, CDR2 ANQGSEA, per germline. Trimming took 6 bases from V and 3 from J; bases not matched to a gene: 7. The CDR3 is made up of 14 amino acids. This CDR3 is CSVAGLAGTDTQYF. The CDR3 coding sequence is TGCAGCGTGGCGGGACTAGCAGGTACAGATACGCAGTATTTT.

This chain joins TRBV11-2 and TRBJ1-4; D ambiguous. The CDR3 spans 15 residues. Germline lookup yields CDR1 SGHAT and CDR2 FQNNGV. The germline V and J ends were trimmed by 5 bases and 5 bases, with 15 bases remaining between them. For the CDR3, the DNA is TGTGCCAGCAGCCCACTAGATCAGCCGAATGAAAAACTGTTTTTT. Translated, it gives CASSPLDQPNEKLFF.

V usage is TRBV9 and J usage is TRBJ1-5; unclear D gene. The length of the CDR3 is 12 residues. V lost 2 bases, J lost 10 bases, and 10 bases lay in between. Germline assignment: CDR1 SGDLS and CDR2 YYNGEE. The CDR3 nucleotides read TGTGCCAGCAGCGTTGAGAAGAGACCCCAGCATTTT. Translated: CASSVEKRPQHF.

The CDR3 DNA reads TGTGCCAGCAGCTTACAGGGGGCAGATGGCTACACCTTC. This codes for CASSLQGADGYTF. The chain links TRBV7-9 to TRBJ1-2; 8 bases line up with TRBD1. The CDR3 runs 13 residues. V dropped 2 bases and J dropped 6; count of bases not matched to a gene: 2. The germline V gene has CDR1 SEHNR and CDR2 FQNEAQ (reference sequence).

This clone came up a few times. The genes are TRBV30 and TRBJ2-5, with TRBD2 identical over 13 bases. Germline CDR1 and CDR2: GTSNPN and SVGIG (reference sequence). The trim removed 8 bases at V and 9 bases at J, leaving 9 bases unmatched. CDR3 length: 13 residues. CDR3: CAGTSGNLGPQYF. DNA for the CDR3: TGTGCCGGGACTAGCGGGAACTTAGGGCCCCAGTACTTC.

The V gene is TRBV6-5, the J gene TRBJ2-3; D is unclear. Trimming left V 5 bases short and J 0 bases short, with 12 bases between. There are 15 residues in the CDR3. Germline values: CDR1 MNHEY, CDR2 SVGAGI. DNA for the CDR3: TGTGCCAGCAGTCCTACAGCTACTAGCACAGATACGCAGTATTTT. The encoded protein is CASSPTATSTDTQYF.

The chain recombines TRBV27 with TRBJ1-2; 8 bases match TRBD1. The CDR3 covers 11 residues. The V gene end was trimmed by 8 bases and the J gene end by 5 bases; junction bases not matched to a gene: 1. Per the germline V gene, CDR1 is MNHEY and CDR2 is SMNVEV (reference sequence). For the CDR3, the DNA is TGTGCCAGCGGACAGGGATATGGCTACACCTTC. Protein sequence: CASGQGYGYTF.

CDR3 sequence: CASSEVGRGGYTF. The CDR3 DNA sequence: TGTGCCAGCAGTGAAGTGGGCAGGGGGGGCTACACCTTC. This chain connects TRBV25-1 to TRBJ1-2; 7 bases line up with TRBD1. V was clipped by 2 bases and J by 8 bases; unmatched bases: 5. Germline values: CDR1 MGHDK, CDR2 SYGVNS. This CDR3 has 13 residues.

V gene TRBV5-1 combines with J gene TRBJ1-2; 12 bases align to TRBD1. CDR3 size: 15 residues. The germline V gene encodes CDR1 SGHRS and CDR2 YFSETQ. Trimming took 4 bases from V and 3 from J; bases not matched to a gene: 4. The CDR3 DNA sequence: TGCGCCAGCAGCAAGGGACAGGGGGCGGACTATGGCTACACCTTC. Protein: CASSKGQGADYGYTF.

This clone was recorded only once. V and J are TRBV25-1 and TRBJ1-1; D possibly corresponds to TRBD1 (5 bases). The CDR3 is 16 amino acids. Germline-derived CDR1 and CDR2 are MGHDK and SYGVNS. V was clipped by 2 bases and J by 7 bases, with 20 bases between them. CDR3 in DNA: TGTGCCAGCAGTGAAAGTATGGGGGGATTACCCCTTGAAGCTTTCTTT. It yields the protein CASSESMGGLPLEAFF.

The chain recombines TRBV5-4 with TRBJ2-7; 8 bases match TRBD2. Germline values: CDR1 SGHNT, CDR2 YYREEE (reference sequence). The J segment lost 0 bases and the V segment lost 4 bases, leaving 6 bases of the junction unmatched. The length of the CDR3 is 15 residues. The CDR3 region is CASSRPLAGSYEQYF. DNA of the CDR3: TGTGCCAGCAGCCGTCCGCTAGCGGGCTCCTACGAGCAGTACTTC.

V is TRBV10-3 and J is TRBJ2-1, with 13 bases identical to TRBD2. Germline V lookup: CDR1 ENHRY, CDR2 SYGVKD. V lost 10 bases, J lost 5 bases, and 2 bases stayed unmatched. CDR3 length: 13 amino acids. CDR3 in amino acids: CATGTSGNNEQFF. The CDR3 coding sequence is TGTGCCACCGGGACTAGCGGGAACAATGAGCAGTTCTTC.

This chain links TRBV5-1 with TRBJ2-5; D possibly corresponds to TRBD1 (6 bases). The DNA matches TRBJ2-7 better at its end, which makes the J call doubtful. CDR3 length: 17 residues. Germline lookup yields CDR1 SGHRS and CDR2 YFSETQ. The CDR3 here is CASSPPMLGTPPYEQYF. DNA of the CDR3: TGCGCCAGCAGCCCCCCGATGCTGGGGACACCGCCATACGAGCAGTACTTC.

CDR3 sequence: CASSLRAGVNIGSYNEQFF. Written as DNA, the CDR3 is TGTGCCAGCAGCTTACGAGCGGGAGTTAATATAGGAAGCTACAATGAGCAGTTCTTC. The V gene is TRBV7-2, the J gene TRBJ2-1, with 8 positions matching TRBD2. The CDR3 contains 19 residues. V gave up 2 bases and J gave up 3 bases; unmatched junction bases: 15. In germline, CDR1 is SGHTA, CDR2 FQGNSA.

This chain connects TRBV28 to TRBJ1-3, with D perhaps matching TRBD1 (5 bases). The CDR3 spans 15 residues. The germline CDR1 and CDR2 sequences are MDHEN and SYDVKM. With 3 bases removed from V and 1 base from J, the gap between germline ends came to 10 bases. CDR3 sequence: CASSFLRDSGNTIYF. The CDR3 nucleotides read TGTGCCAGCAGTTTCCTCAGGGATTCTGGAAACACCATATATTTT.

CDR3 in amino acids: CASSSAPAGIGANVLTF. Here the CDR3 DNA reads TGCGCCAGCAGCTCCGCACCAGCGGGAATTGGGGCCAACGTCCTGACTTTC. This rearrangement joins TRBV5-1 to TRBJ2-6, with 7 nucleotides matching TRBD2. Germline CDR1 and CDR2: SGHRS and YFSETQ. There are 17 residues in the CDR3. Trimming cost V 3 bases and J 3 bases; bases outside gene matches: 9.

V usage is TRBV21-1 and J usage is TRBJ1-2. TRBV21-1 is listed as a pseudogene. This CDR3 contains 15 residues. The CDR3: CASSKEEDSNYGYTF. The CDR3 DNA follows: TGTGCCAGCAGCAAAGAGGAGGATTCTAACTATGGCTACACCTTC.

This clone appeared a single time. The chain is built from TRBV9 and TRBJ1-3; a possible D gene is TRBD1 (5 bases). CDR1 and CDR2 (germline): SGDLS, YYNGEE. The CDR3 has 16 residues. The ends were cut back, 4 bases at V and 0 bases at J, with 14 bases in the middle. The CDR3 is CASSPPRGSSGNTIYF. CDR3 DNA: TGTGCCAGCAGCCCCCCTCGGGGGAGCTCTGGAAACACCATATATTTT.